This T cell receptor beta chain was sequenced for a study of T cell repertoires in cytomegalovirus infection. Study information: As its CMV epitopes, the study selected recently identified HLA-C-restricted and well-studied HLA-B-restricted targets. Both a matching HLA type and CMV infection were indicated by public TCR beta signatures. Whole-study results and caveats: Ex vivo responses were dominated by HLA-C-restricted CMV-specific TCR beta clonotypes. Cumulative frequency of public TCR beta families picked out carriers of CMV plus the relevant HLA.

This clonotype occurred many times. Its antigen is still unknown. V lost 5 bases, J lost 0 bases, and 16 bases lay in between. This CDR3 comprises 16 residues. Germline-derived CDR1 and CDR2 are SGHNT and YENEEA. TCRdb re-analysed the reads in MiXCR, keeping a single row per CDR3 protein. The table has roughly 78,000 distinct CDR3 sequences, roughly 37% seen once. The source material was CD8+ T cells from cultured PBMCs, sampled from culture after CMV antigen stimulation. V gene TRBV11-3 combines with J gene TRBJ1-1, with unresolved D. The sequence was obtained from a human donor in good health (CMV status not recorded). Some clones in this sample may be carry-over from other donors' samples. Written as DNA, the CDR3 is TGTGCCAGCAGCCGCCCGGCAGGATTCATGAACACTGAAGCTTTCTTT. Protein product: CASSRPAGFMNTEAFF.